The entry that follows covers one T cell receptor (beta chain) sequence. What it binds is not known. Only in-frame clones appear in the TCRdb table, and some are missing; sequencing was by immunoSEQ multiplex PCR. The profile shows approximately 180,000 clones, around 92% of them singletons. The data were taken from a study of T cell responses to AZD1222 COVID-19 vaccine. The CDR3 length is 10 residues. The germline V and J ends were trimmed by 0 bases and 9 bases, with 5 bases remaining between them. Germline V gene data show CDR1 as DFQATT and CDR2 as SNEGSKA (reference sequence). Findings of the study overall: The reported proportion of spike-specific TCRs targeting unmutated variant regions was nearly half. Just 6 or 7 AZD1222 recipients were seropositive at baseline.

The sample in question was peripheral blood, obtained on day 0 of AZD1222 vaccination. The chain links TRBV20-1 to TRBJ1-1; possibly TRBD1 for D (5 bases). The receptor was derived from an adult in good health. For the CDR3, the DNA is TGCAGTGCTAGAGAGGGGCAAGCTTTCTTT. Protein sequence: CSAREGQAFF.